The rows below give T cell receptor beta chains drawn from one sample of a study of PD-1 blockade in classical Hodgkin lymphoma. Sequencing was performed with immunoSEQ multiplex PCR; in TCRdb, only in-frame clones are kept and a portion is missing. The sample records about 14,000 clones, 70% to 90% being singletons. The specimen was peripheral blood mononuclear cells (PBMCs), collected at baseline. All receptors derive from a human donor with classical Hodgkin lymphoma. The CDR3 runs from the conserved cysteine through the conserved F or W. D genes are given only for firm matches. The size entry is marked missing in some rows and otherwise reads once, few, many or a size class.

CDR3 DNA	CDR3 protein	clone size	D gene	J gene	V gene
TGTGCCAGTAGTATAGTCCTCAGTGGCAATCAGCCCCAGCATTTT	CASSIVLSGNQPQHF	once	.	TRBJ1-5	TRBV19
TGTGCCAGCAGTTACTCACAGAGCGCCGGGGAGCTGTTTTTT	CASSYSQSAGELFF	few	.	TRBJ2-2	TRBV6-5
TGCGCCAGCAGCCAGGAGAGCGGGAGGGGCACAGATACGCAGTATTTT	CASSQESGRGTDTQYF	once	TRBD2	TRBJ2-3	TRBV4-1
TGTGCCAGCAGCTTAGAAATAGGGATGAACACTGAAGCTTTCTTT	CASSLEIGMNTEAFF	.	.	TRBJ1-1	TRBV11-2
TGTGCCATCAGTGAGTCTTACATTAAAGACACTGAAGCTTTCTTT	CAISESYIKDTEAFF	.	.	TRBJ1-1	TRBV10-3
TGTGCCAGTAGTATAGTCAATAAGGCCGGGGAGCTGTTTTTT	CASSIVNKAGELFF	.	.	TRBJ2-2	TRBV19
TGTGCCAGCAGGAGAAGCCGGGACCTGGAAAAACTGTTTTTT	CASRRSRDLEKLFF	.	.	TRBJ1-4	TRBV2
TGTGCCAGCAGTGACGCGGGGGGGCCTACAGATACGCAGTATTTT	CASSDAGGPTDTQYF	.	TRBD2	TRBJ2-3	TRBV6-1
TGTGCCAGCAGTCCCGCTCGGACAGATAGCAATCAGCCCCAGCATTTT	CASSPARTDSNQPQHF	few	.	TRBJ1-5	TRBV28
TGTGCCAGCAGCTTAGTGGGCCTTAGCACTGAAGCTTTCTTT	CASSLVGLSTEAFF	.	.	TRBJ1-1	TRBV7-2
TGTGCCAGCAGTATAACAGGGGAATATGGCTACACCTTC	CASSITGEYGYTF	.	TRBD1	TRBJ1-2	TRBV28
TGTGCCAGTAGTACGACTATATACAATGAGCAGTTCTTC	CASSTTIYNEQFF	.	.	TRBJ2-1	TRBV19
TGTGCCAGCAGCCCCGTGACTAGCGGTTCCTACGAGCAGTACTTC	CASSPVTSGSYEQYF	.	TRBD2	TRBJ2-7	TRBV7-8
TGTGCCAGCAGTTTAGGGGGTCGGTTCTCCATATATTTT	CASSLGGRFSIYF	.	.	TRBJ1-3	TRBV28
TGTGCCAGCAGCCCGCCCGATACTGAGGGCTACGAGCAGTACTTC	CASSPPDTEGYEQYF	.	.	TRBJ2-7	TRBV11-3
TGTGCCAGCAGCGTATTGGCGGGGCCCACAGATACGCAGTATTTT	CASSVLAGPTDTQYF	.	.	TRBJ2-3	TRBV9
TGTGCCAGCAGCGACGGGCCTCGCTCCGATACGCAGTATTTT	CASSDGPRSDTQYF	.	.	TRBJ2-3	TRBV9
TGTGCCAGCAGTGGAGACAGCGGGGGAAATCAGCCCCAGCATTTT	CASSGDSGGNQPQHF	.	.	TRBJ1-5	TRBV2
TGTGCCAGCAGTTCTGTGGACAGTTCCTATGGCTACACCTTC	CASSSVDSSYGYTF	.	.	TRBJ1-2	TRBV27
TGTGCCAGCAGTTACTCGTACAGGGGTGAAGATGGCTACACCTTC	CASSYSYRGEDGYTF	.	TRBD1	TRBJ1-2	TRBV6-5
TGTGCCAGCAGTCCTCGGGGCGGGACTAGCGGGAGGAACGAGCAGTACTTC	CASSPRGGTSGRNEQYF	.	TRBD2	TRBJ2-7	TRBV27
TGTGCCAGCAGCTCGCGCCGGGGGACTGAAGCTTTCTTT	CASSSRRGTEAFF	once	.	TRBJ1-1	TRBV5-6
TGTGCCAGCAGTCCCTCAGGGCAGATCGGGGAGCTGTTTTTT	CASSPSGQIGELFF	.	.	TRBJ2-2	TRBV28
TGTGCCAGCAGCTTGGGGGCTGTCTCTGGAAACACCATATATTTT	CASSLGAVSGNTIYF	.	.	TRBJ1-3	TRBV5-6
TGCACCAGCAGCCACCCCTCATTGTGGGGAGAAAGCACAGATACGCAGTATTTT	CTSSHPSLWGESTDTQYF	.	.	TRBJ2-3	TRBV1
TGCGCCAGCAGTCCAAGCCCTTTTTACAATGAGCAGTTCTTC	CASSPSPFYNEQFF	.	.	TRBJ2-1	TRBV4-3
TGTGCCTGGAGTGGTCCGGACAGGGGCGGCATGAGAGAATCTTACATTCAGTACTTC	CAWSGPDRGGMRESYIQYF	.	TRBD1	TRBJ2-4	TRBV30
TGTGCCAGCAGCCAGGGGTCGAACGAGCAGTACTTC	CASSQGSNEQYF	.	.	TRBJ2-7	TRBV9
TGTGCCGGACAGCTTAACTATGGCTACACCTTC	CAGQLNYGYTF	.	.	TRBJ1-2	TRBV6-1
TGTGCCAGCAGCTACCCGGACAGGGGCTCTAGCGGGGAGCTGTTTTTT	CASSYPDRGSSGELFF	.	TRBD1	TRBJ2-2	TRBV5-4
TGTGCCAGCAAGTGGACTTTTTCCGCCTACGAGCAGTACTTC	CASKWTFSAYEQYF	once	.	TRBJ2-7	TRBV2
TGTGCCACCAGCGGGGGCCCTAGGGCTGAAGCTTTCTTT	CATSGGPRAEAFF	.	.	TRBJ1-1	TRBV15
TGCGCCAGCAGCCAAGGGGGCGTCAGAGAGCAGTACTTC	CASSQGGVREQYF	.	.	TRBJ2-7	TRBV4-1
TGTGCCAACCAACGGGGGGCCGGGAACACTGAAGCTTTCTTT	CANQRGAGNTEAFF	.	.	TRBJ1-1	TRBV2
TGTGCCAGCAGCTTAGGGGGTAGCGGGGCTACCTACGAGCAGTACTTC	CASSLGGSGATYEQYF	few	TRBD2	TRBJ2-7	TRBV11-2
TGTGCCAGCAGCTTAGCAGGTCAGCCCCAGCATTTT	CASSLAGQPQHF	.	.	TRBJ1-5	TRBV7-6
TGTGCCAGCAGTGGTCCCGAGGCCTTGGGTAATTCACCCCTCCACTTT	CASSGPEALGNSPLHF	.	.	TRBJ1-6	TRBV6-1
TGTGCCAGCAGCGTAGGGACCGCTGCGGGTGTTGAGCAGTTCTTC	CASSVGTAAGVEQFF	few	.	TRBJ2-1	TRBV9
TGTGCCAGCAGTCCACTCGGCGACAGGGATACTGAAGCTTTCTTT	CASSPLGDRDTEAFF	.	TRBD1	TRBJ1-1	TRBV27
TGTGCCAGCAGTTTCTTAGAGACCCAGTACTTC	CASSFLETQYF	.	.	TRBJ2-5	TRBV28
TGTGCCAGCAGCTTCGGCACTGAAGCTTTCTTT	CASSFGTEAFF	.	.	TRBJ1-1	TRBV7-9
TGCGCCAGCAGCCAAGGAGGGACTAGCGGGAGCTCCTACAATGAGCAGTTCTTC	CASSQGGTSGSSYNEQFF	.	TRBD2	TRBJ2-1	TRBV4-3
TGCGCCAGCAGTGAGTTGACGGGAGGGAACTATGGCTACACCTTC	CASSELTGGNYGYTF	.	.	TRBJ1-2	TRBV10-1
TGTGCCAGCAGCTTGAGGGGGGGGGCGGCAGATACGCAGTATTTT	CASSLRGGAADTQYF	.	.	TRBJ2-3	TRBV5-4
TGCGCCAGCAGTGTCACAGCGGGTTCACCCCTCCACTTT	CASSVTAGSPLHF	.	.	TRBJ1-6	TRBV10-2
TGCGCCAGCAGCTTGGGACAGCCGATTGAGCAGTACTTC	CASSLGQPIEQYF	.	.	TRBJ2-7	TRBV5-1
TGTGCCAGCAGCTTCGGGACTAGCGGGAGGGGCAATGAGCAGTTCTTC	CASSFGTSGRGNEQFF	.	TRBD2	TRBJ2-1	TRBV7-3
TGCAGCGCCCCGACAGGGACAGATGGCTACACCTTC	CSAPTGTDGYTF	.	TRBD1	TRBJ1-2	TRBV29-1
TGTGCCAGCAGCCTTGTCCAGGCTAACTATGGCTACACCTTC	CASSLVQANYGYTF	.	.	TRBJ1-2	TRBV28
TGTGCCAGCAGGCGGACTAGCGGGAACACCGGGGAGCTGTTTTTT	CASRRTSGNTGELFF	once	TRBD2	TRBJ2-2	TRBV6-5
TGTGCCACCAGCAGAATGGGACTAGCGGGACCCAATGAGCAGTTCTTC	CATSRMGLAGPNEQFF	.	TRBD2	TRBJ2-1	TRBV15
TGTGCCAGCAGGACAGGGGGCTGGAACACTGAAGCTTTCTTT	CASRTGGWNTEAFF	.	TRBD1	TRBJ1-1	TRBV6-1
TGTGCCAGCAGCTTGGTACCAGGTTTTTTCGATAGCTATGGCTACACCTTC	CASSLVPGFFDSYGYTF	.	.	TRBJ1-2	TRBV5-8
TGTGCCAGCAGCCCTCGGGACAGGGTGTGGGAGACCCAGTACTTC	CASSPRDRVWETQYF	.	TRBD1	TRBJ2-5	TRBV7-6
TGCGCCAGCAGACCACAGGGGATCCAAGAGACCCAGTACTTC	CASRPQGIQETQYF	.	TRBD1	TRBJ2-5	TRBV5-1
TGTGCCAGCAGTCTAACAGGGCAGTGGAGCTACGAGCAGTACTTC	CASSLTGQWSYEQYF	.	.	TRBJ2-7	TRBV27